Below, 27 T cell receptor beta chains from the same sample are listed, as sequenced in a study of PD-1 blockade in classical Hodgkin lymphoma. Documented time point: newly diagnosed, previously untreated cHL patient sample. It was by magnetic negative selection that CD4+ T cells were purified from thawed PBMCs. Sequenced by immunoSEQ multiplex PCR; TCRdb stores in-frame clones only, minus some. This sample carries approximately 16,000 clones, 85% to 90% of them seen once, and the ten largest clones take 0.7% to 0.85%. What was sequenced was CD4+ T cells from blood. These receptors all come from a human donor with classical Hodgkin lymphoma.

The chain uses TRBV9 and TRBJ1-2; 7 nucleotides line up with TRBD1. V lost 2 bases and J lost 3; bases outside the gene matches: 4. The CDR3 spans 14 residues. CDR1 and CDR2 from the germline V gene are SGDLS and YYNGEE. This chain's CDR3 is CASSVGQRDYGYTF. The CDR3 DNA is TGTGCCAGCAGCGTGGGACAGCGGGACTATGGCTACACCTTC.

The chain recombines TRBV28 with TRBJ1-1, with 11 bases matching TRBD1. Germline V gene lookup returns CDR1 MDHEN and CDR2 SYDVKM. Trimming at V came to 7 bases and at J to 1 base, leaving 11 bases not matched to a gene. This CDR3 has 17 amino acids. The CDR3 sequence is CASITSLGQGANTEAFF. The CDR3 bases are TGTGCCAGCATCACCAGTCTAGGACAGGGGGCGAACACTGAAGCTTTCTTT.

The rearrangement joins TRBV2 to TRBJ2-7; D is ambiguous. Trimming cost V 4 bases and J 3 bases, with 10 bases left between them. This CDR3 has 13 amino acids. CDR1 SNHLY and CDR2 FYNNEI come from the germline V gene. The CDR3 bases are TGTGCCAGCAGTGGGCAGGCGAACTACGAGCAGTACTTC. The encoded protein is CASSGQANYEQYF.

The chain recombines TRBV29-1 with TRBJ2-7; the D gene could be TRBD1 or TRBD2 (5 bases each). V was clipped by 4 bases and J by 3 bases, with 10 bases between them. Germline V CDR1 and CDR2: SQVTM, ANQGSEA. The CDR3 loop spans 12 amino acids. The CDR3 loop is CSVGRDGYEQYF. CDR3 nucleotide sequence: TGCAGCGTTGGACGGGACGGCTACGAGCAGTACTTC.

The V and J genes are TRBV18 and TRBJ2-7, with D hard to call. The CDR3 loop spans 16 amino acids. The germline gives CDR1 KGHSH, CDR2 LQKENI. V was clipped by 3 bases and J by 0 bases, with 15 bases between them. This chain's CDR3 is CASSPVRPGSSYEQYF. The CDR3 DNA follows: TGTGCCAGCTCACCCGTCCGGCCCGGTAGCTCCTACGAGCAGTACTTC.

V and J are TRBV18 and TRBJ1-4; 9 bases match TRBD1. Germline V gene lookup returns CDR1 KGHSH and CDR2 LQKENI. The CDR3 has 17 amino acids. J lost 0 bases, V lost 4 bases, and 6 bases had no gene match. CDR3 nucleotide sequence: TGTGCCAGCTCACGACTACAGGGGGCAGCAACTAATGAAAAACTGTTTTTT. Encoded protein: CASSRLQGAATNEKLFF.

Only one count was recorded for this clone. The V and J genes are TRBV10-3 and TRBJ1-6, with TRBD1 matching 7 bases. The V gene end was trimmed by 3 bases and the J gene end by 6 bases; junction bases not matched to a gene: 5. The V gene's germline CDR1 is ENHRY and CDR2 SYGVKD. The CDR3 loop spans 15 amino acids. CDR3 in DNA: TGTGCCATCAGTGACTCCGGGACAGCTAATTCACCCCTCCACTTT. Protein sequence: CAISDSGTANSPLHF.

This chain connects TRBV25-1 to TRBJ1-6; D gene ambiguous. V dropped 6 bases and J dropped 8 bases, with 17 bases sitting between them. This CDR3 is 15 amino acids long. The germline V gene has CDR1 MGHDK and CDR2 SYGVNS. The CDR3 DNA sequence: TGTGCCAGCAGCAATTCGGGGTTGAGGCATTCACCCCTCCACTTT. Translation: CASSNSGLRHSPLHF.

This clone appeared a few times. This chain's CDR3 is CASSLQGGLKTQYF. In DNA, the CDR3 is TGTGCCAGCAGCTTACAAGGAGGGTTAAAGACCCAGTACTTC. The chain uses TRBV7-9 and TRBJ2-5; D is perhaps TRBD2 (6 bases). The CDR3 is made up of 14 amino acids. Germline V gene sequence: CDR1 SEHNR, CDR2 FQNEAQ (reference sequence). Trimming shortened V by 2 bases and J by 6 bases, and 13 bases separated the two germline ends.

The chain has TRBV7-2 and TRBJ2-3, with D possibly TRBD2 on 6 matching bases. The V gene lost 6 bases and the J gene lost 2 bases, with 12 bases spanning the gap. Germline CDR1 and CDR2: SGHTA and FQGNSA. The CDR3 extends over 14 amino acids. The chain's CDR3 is CASRRDFYTDTQYF. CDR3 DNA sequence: TGTGCCAGCAGAAGGGACTTCTACACAGATACGCAGTATTTT. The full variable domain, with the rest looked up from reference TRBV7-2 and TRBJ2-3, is GAGVSQSPSNKVTEKGKDVELRCDPISGHTALYWYRQSLGQGLEFLIYFQGNSAPDKSGLPSDRFSAERTGGSVSTLTIQRTQQEDSAVYLCASRRDFYTDTQYFGPGTRLTVL.

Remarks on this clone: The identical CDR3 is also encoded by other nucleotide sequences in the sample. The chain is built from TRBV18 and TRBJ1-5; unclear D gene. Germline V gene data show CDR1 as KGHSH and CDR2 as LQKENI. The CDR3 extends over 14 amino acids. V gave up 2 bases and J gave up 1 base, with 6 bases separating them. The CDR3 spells CASSPVLSNQPQHF. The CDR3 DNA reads TGTGCCAGCTCACCAGTGTTAAGCAATCAGCCCCAGCATTTT.

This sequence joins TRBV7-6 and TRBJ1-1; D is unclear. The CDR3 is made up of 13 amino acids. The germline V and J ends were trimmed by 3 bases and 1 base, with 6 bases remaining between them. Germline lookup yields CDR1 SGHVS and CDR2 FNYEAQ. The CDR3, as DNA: TGTGCCAGCAGCTTCCAGGAGAACACTGAAGCTTTCTTT. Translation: CASSFQENTEAFF.

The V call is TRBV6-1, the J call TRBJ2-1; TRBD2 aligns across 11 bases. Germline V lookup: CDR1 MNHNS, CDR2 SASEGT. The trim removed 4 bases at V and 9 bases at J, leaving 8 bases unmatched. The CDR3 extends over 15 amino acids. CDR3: CASSAVAGGPSEQFF. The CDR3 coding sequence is TGTGCCAGCAGTGCGGTAGCGGGAGGGCCGAGTGAGCAGTTCTTC.

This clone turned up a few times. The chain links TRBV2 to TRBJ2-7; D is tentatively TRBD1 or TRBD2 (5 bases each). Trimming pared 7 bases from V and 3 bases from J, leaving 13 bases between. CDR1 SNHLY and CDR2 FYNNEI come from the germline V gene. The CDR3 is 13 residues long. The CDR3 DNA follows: TGTGCCAGCACAGGGACCGTTTACTACGAGCAGTACTTC. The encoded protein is CASTGTVYYEQYF. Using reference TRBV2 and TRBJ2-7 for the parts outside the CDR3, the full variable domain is EPEVTQTPSHQVTQMGQEVILRCVPISNHLYFYWYRQILGQKVEFLVSFYNNEISEKSEIFDDQFSVERPDGSNFTLKIRSTKLEDSAMYFCASTGTVYYEQYFGPGTRLTVT.

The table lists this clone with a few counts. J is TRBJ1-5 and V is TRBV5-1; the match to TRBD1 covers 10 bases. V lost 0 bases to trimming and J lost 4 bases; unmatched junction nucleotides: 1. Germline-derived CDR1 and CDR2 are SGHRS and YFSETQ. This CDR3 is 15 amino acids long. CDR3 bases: TGCGCCAGCAGCTTGGGACAGGGGGCAAATCAGCCCCAGCATTTT. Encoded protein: CASSLGQGANQPQHF.

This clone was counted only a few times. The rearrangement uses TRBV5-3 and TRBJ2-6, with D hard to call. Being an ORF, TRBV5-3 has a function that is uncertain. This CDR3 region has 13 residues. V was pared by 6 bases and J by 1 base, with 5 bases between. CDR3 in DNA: TGTGCCAGAAAATGTTCTGGGGCCAACGTCCTGACTTTC. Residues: CARKCSGANVLTF.

The CDR3 loop is CASSQEMEGPGGTGELFF. The CDR3 region has the DNA TGCGCCAGCAGCCAGGAAATGGAGGGGCCGGGAGGAACCGGGGAGCTGTTTTTT. V and J are TRBV4-3 and TRBJ2-2; 7 positions agree with TRBD2. CDR3 length: 18 amino acids. Germline V CDR1 and CDR2: LGHNA, YSLEER. The J segment lost 5 bases and the V segment lost 3 bases, leaving 15 bases of the junction unmatched.

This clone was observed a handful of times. The CDR3 sequence is CASSSGLAGVHNEQFF. The CDR3 DNA sequence: TGTGCCAGCAGCTCGGGACTAGCGGGAGTCCACAATGAGCAGTTCTTC. The chain recombines TRBV5-4 with TRBJ2-1; 14 nucleotides line up with TRBD2. This CDR3 has 16 residues. The junction had 4 bases not matched to a gene; V was cut back by 3 bases and J by 5 bases. Germline V gene sequence: CDR1 SGHNT, CDR2 YYREEE (reference sequence).

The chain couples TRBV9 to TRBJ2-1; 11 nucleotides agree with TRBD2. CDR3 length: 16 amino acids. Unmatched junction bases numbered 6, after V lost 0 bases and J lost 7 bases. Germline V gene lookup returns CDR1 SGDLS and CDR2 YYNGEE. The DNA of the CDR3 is TGTGCCAGCAGCGTAGAGATAGCGGGAGGGGGGAATGAGCAGTTCTTC. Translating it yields CASSVEIAGGGNEQFF.

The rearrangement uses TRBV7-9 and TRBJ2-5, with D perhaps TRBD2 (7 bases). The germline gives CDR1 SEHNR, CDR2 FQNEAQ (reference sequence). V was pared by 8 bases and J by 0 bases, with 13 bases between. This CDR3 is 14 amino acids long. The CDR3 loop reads CASSRGGYQETQYF. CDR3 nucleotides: TGTGCCAGCTCAAGGGGGGGGTACCAAGAGACCCAGTACTTC.

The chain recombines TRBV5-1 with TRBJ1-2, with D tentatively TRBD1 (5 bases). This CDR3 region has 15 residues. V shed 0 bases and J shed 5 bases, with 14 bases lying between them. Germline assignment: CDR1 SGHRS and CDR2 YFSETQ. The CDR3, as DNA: TGCGCCAGCAGCTTGGGGGGCTGGGGTTCATATGGCTACACCTTC. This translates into CASSLGGWGSYGYTF.

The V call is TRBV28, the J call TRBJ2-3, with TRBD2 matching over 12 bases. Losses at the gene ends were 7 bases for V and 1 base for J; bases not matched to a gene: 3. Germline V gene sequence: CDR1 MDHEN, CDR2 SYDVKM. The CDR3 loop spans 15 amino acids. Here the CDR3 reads CASTRLAGGTDTQYF. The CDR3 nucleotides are TGTGCCAGCACCAGACTAGCGGGAGGCACAGATACGCAGTATTTT.

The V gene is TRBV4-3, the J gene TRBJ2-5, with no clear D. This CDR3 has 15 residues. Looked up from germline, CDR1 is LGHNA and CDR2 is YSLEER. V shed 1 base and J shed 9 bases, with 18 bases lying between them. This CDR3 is CASSQGESRPQAQYF. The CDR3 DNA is TGCGCCAGCAGCCAAGGAGAGTCTCGCCCCCAGGCCCAGTACTTC.

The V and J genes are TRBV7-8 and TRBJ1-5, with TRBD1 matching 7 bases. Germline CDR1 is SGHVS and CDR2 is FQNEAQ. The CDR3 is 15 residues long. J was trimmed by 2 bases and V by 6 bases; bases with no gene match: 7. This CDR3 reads CASSYDRAGNQPQHF. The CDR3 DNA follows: TGTGCCAGCAGTTACGACAGGGCTGGCAATCAGCCCCAGCATTTT. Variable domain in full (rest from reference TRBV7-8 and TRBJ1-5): GAGVSQSPRYKVAKRGQDVALRCDPISGHVSLFWYQQALGQGPEFLTYFQNEAQLDKSGLPSDRFFAERPEGSVSTLKIQRTQQEDSAVYLCASSYDRAGNQPQHFGDGTRLSIL.

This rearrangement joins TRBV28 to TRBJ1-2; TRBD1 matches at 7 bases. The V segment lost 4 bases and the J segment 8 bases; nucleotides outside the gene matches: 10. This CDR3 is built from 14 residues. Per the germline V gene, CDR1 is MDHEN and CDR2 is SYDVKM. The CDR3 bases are TGTGCCAGCAGTTCGCAAGGCCAGGGGGGCGGCTACACCTTC. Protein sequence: CASSSQGQGGGYTF.

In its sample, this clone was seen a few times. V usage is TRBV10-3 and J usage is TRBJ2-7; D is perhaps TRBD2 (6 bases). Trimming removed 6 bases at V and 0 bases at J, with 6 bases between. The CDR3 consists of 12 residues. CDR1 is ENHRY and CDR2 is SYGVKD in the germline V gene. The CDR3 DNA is TGTGCCATCAGCGGGGGCTCCTACGAGCAGTACTTC. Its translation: CAISGGSYEQYF.

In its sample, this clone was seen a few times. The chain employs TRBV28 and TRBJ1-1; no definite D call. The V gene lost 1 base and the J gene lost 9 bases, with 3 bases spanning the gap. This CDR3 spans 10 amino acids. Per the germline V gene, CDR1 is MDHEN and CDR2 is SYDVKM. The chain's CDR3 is CASSLYKAFF. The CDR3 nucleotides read TGTGCCAGCAGTTTATATAAAGCTTTCTTT.